Each of the 15 T cell receptor beta chains below was sequenced from the same sample in a study of CD8 T cells in ankylosing spondylitis. Findings and limits, study-wide: Apparently characteristic of ankylosing spondylitis blood was a TCR beta motif (roughly eight highly homologous variants).

Each CDR3 protein gets one entry after TCRdb re-called the 5' RACE reads with MiXCR. The sample includes fewer than 550,000 distinct CDR3 sequences, approximately 5.3% seen only once; the top ten take under 4.5%. These receptors' antigens are unknown. The sequenced material came from blood, either unsorted or a sorted T cell fraction (not recorded which). The receptors stem from a male donor with ankylosing spondylitis.

This clonotype was seen repeatedly, ten times or more. V and J are TRBV29-1 and TRBJ2-5; D gene uncertain. The length of the CDR3 is 15 residues. V lost 8 bases to trimming and J lost 4 bases, with 23 bases between them. CDR1 and CDR2 (germline): SQVTM, ANQGSEA. The CDR3 spells CSIAPSQTFRETQYF. The CDR3 DNA reads as TGCAGCATTGCCCCGTCCCAGACGTTCAGAGAGACCCAGTACTTC.

A few counts support this clonotype. The chain uses TRBV11-1 and TRBJ1-2, with D unresolved. CDR1 and CDR2 from the germline V gene are SGHAT and FQDESV (reference sequence). This CDR3 comprises 15 residues. Trimming shortened V by 5 bases and J by 4 bases, and 17 bases separated the two germline ends. The CDR3 sequence: CASSARGRMSYGYTF. DNA of the CDR3: TGTGCCAGCAGCGCACGAGGACGGATGAGCTATGGCTACACCTTC.

At least ten counts were recorded for this clonotype. The chain has TRBV4-1 and TRBJ1-1, with D unclear. Trimming pared 0 bases from V and 5 bases from J, leaving 13 bases between. Germline CDR1 and CDR2: MGHRA and YSYEKL. This CDR3 has 15 amino acids. The CDR3, as DNA: TGCGCCAGCAGCCAAGATTTGGGCCGAATAACTGAAGCTTTCTTT. Translation: CASSQDLGRITEAFF.

This clonotype was found a few times. The chain carries TRBV2 and TRBJ2-3, with D perhaps TRBD1 (6 bases). Germline values: CDR1 SNHLY, CDR2 FYNNEI. This CDR3 spans 14 amino acids. V gave up 3 bases and J gave up 3 bases, with 10 bases separating them. This CDR3 is CASSERQATDTQYF. The CDR3 nucleotides read TGTGCCAGCAGTGAGCGACAGGCGACAGATACGCAGTATTTT.

As concerns this clonotype: A much larger clone differs by one base, so this may be a read error. The chain carries TRBV3-1 and TRBJ2-5; D is possibly TRBD1 (6 bases). The CDR3 loop spans 14 amino acids. The germline V gene has CDR1 LGHDT and CDR2 YNNKEL (reference sequence). CDR3: CASSQLRGAETEYF. The CDR3 DNA reads as TGTGCCAGCAGCCAACTCAGGGGAGCAGAGACCGAGTACTTC.

The sample holds many counts of this clonotype. The chain couples TRBV20-1 to TRBJ2-1; tentatively, D is TRBD1 or TRBD2 (5 bases each). Trimming took off 8 bases at V and 10 bases at J, with 15 bases between the two ends. This CDR3 region has 11 residues. Germline V gene sequence: CDR1 DFQATT, CDR2 SNEGSKA (reference sequence). CDR3 in amino acids: CSSPPGREQFF. CDR3 sequence (DNA): TGCAGTTCACCACCGGGACGAGAGCAGTTCTTC.

This clonotype was counted ten times or more. For the CDR3, the DNA is TGTGCCAGCAGCCCGGTGGCAGGGGCCATCTACGAGCAGTACTTC. It is translated as CASSPVAGAIYEQYF. This chain joins TRBV4-2 and TRBJ2-7, with D possibly being TRBD1 (6 bases). There are 15 residues in the CDR3. CDR1 and CDR2 from the germline V gene are LGHNA and YNFKEQ. V dropped 4 bases and J dropped 3 bases, with 16 bases sitting between them.

This clonotype was detected a few times. The CDR3 protein is CSARGWTSGTGGDTQYF. The CDR3, as DNA: TGCAGTGCTAGGGGTTGGACTAGCGGGACGGGGGGAGATACGCAGTATTTT. The V gene is TRBV20-1, the J gene TRBJ2-3; 12 bases are shared with TRBD2. With 3 bases clipped from V and 5 bases from J, the junction kept 12 bases outside the gene matches. Germline V CDR1 and CDR2: DFQATT, SNEGSKA (reference sequence). The CDR3 is made up of 17 amino acids.

The chain employs TRBV11-2 and TRBJ2-3; 8 bases map to TRBD2. The V gene end was trimmed by 5 bases and the J gene end by 2 bases; junction bases not matched to a gene: 12. The CDR3 has 17 residues. Germline V lookup: CDR1 SGHAT, CDR2 FQNNGV. The CDR3 reads CASSPNSAGANTDTQYF. CDR3 bases: TGTGCCAGCAGCCCAAACTCAGCGGGGGCGAACACAGATACGCAGTATTTT.

This clonotype was detected many times. V and J are TRBV5-1 and TRBJ2-7; a weak D match, TRBD1 (5 bases). V gave up 5 bases and J gave up 1 base, with 16 bases separating them. Germline V lookup: CDR1 SGHRS, CDR2 YFSETQ. This CDR3 has 15 residues. The CDR3 spells CASRPQESVSYEQYF. Here the CDR3 DNA reads TGCGCCAGCAGGCCACAGGAGTCGGTATCCTACGAGCAGTACTTC.

There are many counts of this clonotype. The chain links TRBV5-1 to TRBJ1-4; D is uncertain. The CDR3 covers 13 residues. Germline lookup yields CDR1 SGHRS and CDR2 YFSETQ. V was pared by 3 bases and J by 7 bases, with 10 bases between. The CDR3 region has the DNA TGCGCCAGCAGCTCTGGTCCGAGTGAAAAACTGTTTTTT. Amino acids: CASSSGPSEKLFF.

This clonotype was detected a few times. V usage is TRBV5-1 and J usage is TRBJ2-7; 7 bases map to TRBD2. Looked up from germline, CDR1 is SGHRS and CDR2 is YFSETQ. This CDR3 is built from 15 residues. The junction had 7 bases not matched to a gene; V was cut back by 0 bases and J by 4 bases. The CDR3 region has the DNA TGCGCCAGCAGCTTGGTAAGGGACTACCTATACGAGCAGTACTTC. Its protein is CASSLVRDYLYEQYF.

This clonotype was observed a few times. The chain is built from TRBV6-5 and TRBJ2-7; TRBD1 aligns across 9 bases. The CDR3 length is 15 residues. Germline V gene lookup returns CDR1 MNHEY and CDR2 SVGAGI. The V gene end was trimmed by 0 bases and the J gene end by 2 bases; junction bases not matched to a gene: 2. In DNA form, the CDR3 reads TGTGCCAGCAGTTACTCGACAGGGGGGGCCTACGAGCAGTACTTC. Residues: CASSYSTGGAYEQYF.

Many counts were recorded for this clonotype. Written as DNA, the CDR3 is TGCAGTGCTAGAGAGACAGGGGGCTTTGAAAAACTGTTTTTT. It specifies CSARETGGFEKLFF. The gene calls are TRBV20-1 and TRBJ1-4, with 10 bases fitting TRBD1. The trim removed 0 bases at V and 7 bases at J, leaving 2 bases unmatched. The CDR3 has 14 residues. CDR1 is DFQATT, CDR2 SNEGSKA, per germline (reference sequence).

This clonotype was picked up many times. The chain has TRBV7-3 and TRBJ2-3; no clear D gene. From germline, CDR1 is SGHTA and CDR2 FQGTGA. The CDR3 runs to 13 residues. The ends were cut back, 5 bases at V and 4 bases at J, with 10 bases in the middle. The CDR3 sequence is CASSPGPPDTQYF. CDR3 bases: TGTGCCAGCAGCCCCGGGCCACCAGATACGCAGTATTTT.